What follows are 32 T cell receptor beta chains derived from one specimen sequenced in a study of molecular identifiers for immune sequencing clone quantification. Via MiXCR, TCRdb re-called the PCR reads, giving one row per CDR3 protein. Among about 640,000 distinct CDR3 sequences, just under 20% were seen once, and the ten largest hold roughly 0.9%. The sequenced sample was naive CD8+ T cells from blood, with Jurkat cell RNA spiked in. Subset indicated: FACS-sorted CD8+CD4-CCR7+CD45RA+ naive T cells. These receptors were collected from a human donor in good health. Some libraries in this study had Jurkat cell RNA spiked in.

A remark on this clonotype: This clone may be a read error of a much larger clone one base away. The genes are TRBV28 and TRBJ1-6; perhaps TRBD1 as D (5 bases). The germline gives CDR1 MDHEN, CDR2 SYDVKM. The CDR3 spans 14 residues. The CDR3 DNA is TGTGCCAGCAGTGGGACTGCCCTTAATTCACCCCCCCACTTT. Translated: CASSGTALNSPPHF.

The V gene is TRBV4-1, the J gene TRBJ2-3; D not resolved. The V and J ends lost 1 base and 8 bases respectively, with 10 bases between them. CDR3 length: 13 residues. Germline-derived CDR1 and CDR2 are MGHRA and YSYEKL. CDR3 DNA sequence: TGCGCCAGCAGCCAAGTGTTCAGTGGTACGCAGTATTTT. Encoded protein: CASSQVFSGTQYF.

The chain recombines TRBV10-3 with TRBJ1-2, with 8 bases aligning to TRBD1. The CDR3 spans 21 residues. The V and J ends lost 0 bases and 2 bases, in that order; junction bases with no gene match: 20. CDR1 is ENHRY and CDR2 is SYGVKD in the germline V gene. The CDR3 region has the DNA TGTGCCATCAGTGAGTCGGAGGGGGACAGGACAAAGTACTTCTCCAACTATGGCTACACCTTC. Protein product: CAISESEGDRTKYFSNYGYTF.

This clonotype occurred many times. The chain couples TRBV6-2 or TRBV6-3 to TRBJ2-7; maybe TRBD2 (5 bases). This CDR3 is built from 13 residues. Germline CDR1 reads MNHEY; CDR2 reads SVGEGT. Trimming took off 7 bases at V and 2 bases at J, with 12 bases between the two ends. The CDR3 is CASNYGIPYEQYF. The DNA of the CDR3 is TGTGCCAGCAACTACGGGATACCCTACGAGCAGTACTTC.

Details on this clonotype: This may come from a read error, since a much larger clone is one base off. The rearrangement uses TRBV6-1 and TRBJ1-1, with D hard to call. V lost 1 base to trimming and J lost 0 bases, with 9 bases between them. The CDR3 covers 15 residues. Germline lookup yields CDR1 MNHNS and CDR2 SASEGT. CDR3: CASSEVARMNTEAFF. The CDR3 DNA follows: TGTGCCAGCAGTGAAGTAGCCAGAATGAACACTGAAGCTTTCTTT.

This clonotype appeared a few times. The V call is TRBV7-9, the J call TRBJ1-4; TRBD1 agrees at 7 bases. The CDR3 length is 16 residues. The J segment lost 3 bases and the V segment lost 6 bases, leaving 10 bases of the junction unmatched. Germline V gene sequence: CDR1 SEHNR, CDR2 FQNEAQ (reference sequence). CDR3 amino acids: CASSSATTGPNEKLFF. In nucleotides, the CDR3 is TGTGCCAGCAGTTCCGCGACGACAGGGCCTAATGAAAAACTGTTTTTT.

This clonotype was counted ten times or more. The DNA is omitted, as the CDR3 cannot be located on it reliably, and the CDR3 follows TCRdb's listing. The V gene is TRBV19, the J gene TRBJ2-2. From germline, CDR1 is LNHDA and CDR2 SQIVND (reference sequence). Counting both end residues, the CDR3 totals 15 amino acids. Here the CDR3 reads CASTSDALNTGELFF.

This clonotype was observed many times. The rearrangement links TRBV7-9 to TRBJ1-1; 8 bases agree with TRBD1. The CDR3 is made up of 16 amino acids. V was clipped by 5 bases and J by 0 bases; unmatched bases: 8. Germline V gives CDR1 SEHNR, CDR2 FQNEAQ (reference sequence). This CDR3 is CASSPLTGAMNTEAFF. CDR3 bases: TGTGCCAGCAGCCCTTTGACAGGGGCCATGAACACTGAAGCTTTCTTT.

This clonotype was recorded at least ten times. The V call is TRBV2, the J call TRBJ1-4; D not resolved. The CDR3 has 17 amino acids. V was pared by 0 bases and J by 6 bases, with 17 bases between. Germline lookup yields CDR1 SNHLY and CDR2 FYNNEI. The CDR3 loop is CASSEAYGPEWDEKLFF. The DNA of the CDR3 is TGTGCCAGCAGTGAAGCGTATGGGCCTGAATGGGATGAAAAACTGTTTTTT. Combining the CDR3 with reference TRBV2 and TRBJ1-4 gives the whole variable domain EPEVTQTPSHQVTQMGQEVILRCVPISNHLYFYWYRQILGQKVEFLVSFYNNEISEKSEIFDDQFSVERPDGSNFTLKIRSTKLEDSAMYFCASSEAYGPEWDEKLFFGSGTQLSVL.

This clonotype has a count of ten or more. This rearrangement joins TRBV7-3 to TRBJ2-5, with unresolved D. This CDR3 contains 9 residues. CDR1 and CDR2 (germline): SGHTA, FQGTGA. Trimming stripped 7 bases from V and 7 bases from J, with 4 bases between. The CDR3 coding sequence is TGTGCCAGCATACGGACCCAGTACTTC. This sequence encodes CASIRTQYF.

This chain links TRBV6-5 with TRBJ1-1; D ambiguous. CDR1 and CDR2 from the germline V gene are MNHEY and SVGAGI. With 2 bases removed from V and 1 base from J, the gap between germline ends came to 14 bases. This CDR3 region has 16 residues. The CDR3 nucleotides read TGTGCCAGCAGTTACGTAACGGACGGACCGAACACTGAAGCTTTCTTT. Translated, it gives CASSYVTDGPNTEAFF.

This clonotype was picked up a small number of times. The rearrangement joins TRBV11-3 to TRBJ2-2; D may be TRBD1 (5 bases). In germline, CDR1 is SGHNT, CDR2 YENEEA. The CDR3 contains 17 residues. V lost 7 bases and J lost 0, with 18 bases in between. The CDR3 bases are TGTGCCAGCAACGACCCCCCACAGGCCGCGAACACCGGGGAGCTGTTTTTT. Protein product: CASNDPPQAANTGELFF.

This rearrangement joins TRBV10-3 to TRBJ2-1, with D hard to call. Trimming took off 6 bases at V and 0 bases at J, with 12 bases between the two ends. The CDR3 runs to 15 residues. Looked up from germline, CDR1 is ENHRY and CDR2 is SYGVKD. The CDR3 DNA is TGTGCCATCAGCCTCCCGAACGGCTCCTACAATGAGCAGTTCTTC. It encodes CAISLPNGSYNEQFF.

This clonotype was detected only a few times. The chain joins TRBV12-3 or TRBV12-4 to TRBJ2-1; D gene unclear. Trimming stripped 2 bases from V and 0 bases from J, with 11 bases between. This CDR3 has 16 residues. The CDR3 here is CASSLMSWGSYNEQFF. The CDR3, as DNA: TGTGCCAGCAGTTTAATGTCCTGGGGCTCCTACAATGAGCAGTTCTTC.

A note on this clonotype: A much larger clone is a single base away; this may be a read error. The chain combines TRBV30 with TRBJ1-4; D is perhaps TRBD1 (5 bases). The CDR3 totals 14 residues. Germline V gene lookup returns CDR1 GTSNPN and CDR2 SVGIG (reference sequence). CDR3 in amino acids: CARRPGAEFEKLFF. In DNA, the CDR3 is TGTGCCCGGAGACCTGGGGCAGAATTTGAAAAACTGTTTTTT.

This clonotype was seen a handful of times. The chain combines TRBV28 with TRBJ2-7; TRBD1 agrees at 9 bases. This CDR3 comprises 14 residues. The V gene's germline CDR1 is MDHEN and CDR2 SYDVKM. Germline trimming cut 6 bases from V and 2 bases from J; bases unmatched to any gene: 5. As DNA, the CDR3 is TGTGCCAGCAGACGAGACAGGGGGACCTACGAGCAGTACTTC. Protein product: CASRRDRGTYEQYF.

The rearrangement links TRBV6-1 to TRBJ2-7; D might be TRBD1 (6 bases). This CDR3 comprises 13 residues. Trimming took off 8 bases at V and 2 bases at J, with 13 bases between the two ends. Germline lookup yields CDR1 MNHNS and CDR2 SASEGT. CDR3 amino acids: CASFGQFPYEQYF. The CDR3 DNA reads as TGTGCCAGCTTCGGACAGTTTCCCTACGAGCAGTACTTC.

There are many counts of this clonotype. This rearrangement joins TRBV30 to TRBJ2-6, with TRBD2 as a possible D gene (5 bases). This CDR3 spans 13 amino acids. CDR1 is GTSNPN, CDR2 SVGIG, per germline (reference sequence). Trimming left V 4 bases short and J 4 bases short, with 8 bases between. CDR3 sequence: CAWTPGGANVLTF. As DNA, the CDR3 is TGTGCCTGGACGCCGGGGGGGGCCAACGTCCTGACTTTC.

This clonotype was detected many times. The J gene is TRBJ1-1, the V gene TRBV6-1, with D possibly matching TRBD1 (5 bases). This CDR3 is built from 13 residues. Between the trimmed V and J ends, which lost 5 bases and 2 bases, there was a span of 9 bases. CDR1 is MNHNS, CDR2 SASEGT, per germline. The CDR3 DNA is TGTGCCAGCAGTCGAGACAGCAACACTGAAGCTTTCTTT. It specifies CASSRDSNTEAFF.

In the case of this clonotype: This may come from a read error, since a much larger clone is one base off. The CDR3 does not end in the conserved phenylalanine or tryptophan, so this is likely a read error. The DNA of the CDR3 is TGCGCCAGCAGCCGCCGACTAGCGGGTGGCACCGGGGAGCTGTTTTCT. The encoded protein is CASSRRLAGGTGELFS. The chain has TRBV4-3 and TRBJ2-2, with 10 bases lining up with TRBD2. Trimming cost V 4 bases and J 4 bases; bases outside gene matches: 6. The CDR3 runs to 16 residues. Germline-derived CDR1 and CDR2 are LGHNA and YSLEER.

This clonotype was counted only a few times. This sequence joins TRBV28 and TRBJ2-5; D is uncertain. Per the germline V gene, CDR1 is MDHEN and CDR2 is SYDVKM. V was pared by 1 base and J by 5 bases, with 14 bases between. CDR3 size: 15 residues. The CDR3 spells CASSLSPFGMETQYF. CDR3 bases: TGTGCCAGCAGTTTATCTCCGTTTGGAATGGAGACCCAGTACTTC.

This clonotype was detected ten times or more. The V call is TRBV9, the J call TRBJ2-3; D might be TRBD1 or TRBD2, each matching 5 bases. Germline CDR1 and CDR2: SGDLS and YYNGEE. Trimming took 4 bases from V and 3 from J, leaving 24 bases between them. This CDR3 has 18 residues. The CDR3 sequence: CASSSETRGFPGTDTQYF. Written as DNA, the CDR3 is TGTGCCAGCAGCAGCGAAACACGGGGCTTCCCTGGGACAGATACGCAGTATTTT.

This clonotype occurred many times. This rearrangement joins TRBV4-2 to TRBJ1-5; D is possibly TRBD1 (6 bases). V lost 0 bases, J lost 7 bases, and 13 bases lay in between. The CDR3 length is 15 residues. Germline CDR1 LGHNA, CDR2 YNFKEQ. The CDR3 loop is CASSQETGAGQPQHF. The CDR3 DNA reads as TGTGCCAGCAGCCAAGAAACGGGGGCAGGCCAGCCCCAGCATTTT.

Note on this clonotype: A read error may be the cause here, since a much bigger clone is one base away. The rearrangement uses TRBV6-2 or TRBV6-3 and TRBJ1-2; D is perhaps TRBD1 (5 bases). Germline CDR1 reads MNHEY; CDR2 reads SVGEGT. The CDR3 has 15 residues. V gave up 4 bases and J gave up 8 bases, with 20 bases separating them. CDR3 amino acids: CASSSAGRTLGGYTF. The CDR3 nucleotides are TGTGCCAGCAGTTCGGCGGGACGTACGCTAGGGGGCTACACCTTC.

Ten or more counts support this clonotype. The rearrangement uses TRBV3-1 and TRBJ1-6; 7 nucleotides agree with TRBD1. Germline CDR1 and CDR2: LGHDT and YNNKEL (reference sequence). This CDR3 comprises 17 residues. After removal of 1 base from V and 3 bases from J, the junction contained 6 bases not matched to a gene. Here the CDR3 reads CASSQVAGQNYNSPLHF. CDR3 bases: TGTGCCAGCAGCCAAGTAGCGGGACAGAACTATAATTCACCCCTCCACTTT.

This chain uses TRBV6-6 with TRBJ2-2, with no clear D. CDR1 MNHNY and CDR2 SVGAGI come from the germline V gene (reference sequence). CDR3 length equals 12 residues. V was shortened by 10 bases and J by 5 bases, with 11 bases between the two germline ends. CDR3 sequence (DNA): TGTGCCATACCCGCCGGGACCGGGGAGCTGTTTTTT. Protein product: CAIPAGTGELFF.

This clonotype was counted a few times. This chain uses TRBV27 with TRBJ1-2, with 9 bases fitting TRBD1. Germline-derived CDR1 and CDR2 are MNHEY and SMNVEV (reference sequence). The CDR3 contains 15 residues. Germline trimming cut 5 bases from V and 7 bases from J; bases unmatched to any gene: 11. CDR3 coding DNA: TGTGCCAGCAGTCTAACGGGACAGGGTTACTCTGGCTACACCTTC. This translates into CASSLTGQGYSGYTF.

This clonotype was found many times. The rearrangement links TRBV20-1 to TRBJ1-3; TRBD1 might be the D (5 bases). Trimming left V 0 bases short and J 0 bases short, with 21 bases between. This CDR3 is built from 19 residues. Looked up from germline, CDR1 is DFQATT and CDR2 is SNEGSKA (reference sequence). The DNA for the CDR3 is TGCAGTGCTAGAGATCTTCGACGTGCGGGGACCATCTCTGGAAACACCATATATTTT. This gives the protein CSARDLRRAGTISGNTIYF.

This clonotype was counted at least ten times. This CDR3 reads CASSGTGTGAYEQYF. The CDR3 nucleotides are TGTGCCAGCAGTGGTACCGGGACAGGCGCCTACGAGCAGTACTTC. The V gene is TRBV12-3 or TRBV12-4, the J gene TRBJ2-7; 8 nucleotides agree with TRBD1. V was pared by 5 bases and J by 2 bases, with 8 bases of the junction left unmatched. This CDR3 comprises 15 residues.

V usage is TRBV4-3 and J usage is TRBJ1-5, with D uncertain. V was shortened by 0 bases and J by 2 bases, with 11 bases between the two germline ends. CDR3 size: 16 residues. Per germline, CDR1 LGHNA and CDR2 YSLEER. In DNA form, the CDR3 reads TGCGCCAGCAGCCAAGATTTCGCATCCGGCAATCAGCCCCAGCATTTT. Translated, it gives CASSQDFASGNQPQHF.

The genes are TRBV19 and TRBJ2-1; 10 nucleotides align to TRBD2. Trimming took 3 bases from V and 5 from J; bases not matched to a gene: 7. Germline CDR1 LNHDA, CDR2 SQIVND (reference sequence). The CDR3 sequence is 16 residues long. This CDR3 is CASSIRGLAPDNEQFF. CDR3 DNA: TGTGCCAGTAGTATTAGGGGACTAGCGCCCGACAATGAGCAGTTCTTC.

A note on this clonotype: One junction end disagrees with the germline gene, perhaps due to a read error. CDR3 sequence reads: CANSVEGDSYGYTF. The DNA of the CDR3 is TGTGCCAACAGCGTTGAAGGGGACAGCTATGGCTACACCTTC. V is TRBV9 and J is TRBJ1-2, with 7 bases lining up with TRBD1. Germline V CDR1 and CDR2: SGDLS, YYNGEE. This CDR3 contains 14 residues.